The next 17 T cell receptor beta chains were all read from a single sample in a study of blood T cell repertoires in COVID-19. The method was immunoSEQ multiplex PCR; TCRdb's version includes in-frame clones alone and lacks a portion of them. There are about 330,000 clones in the sample; about 86% occur only once, and about 1.2% lies in the top ten. The sequenced sample consisted of peripheral blood. Receptors originate from a woman aged 45-65 years with acute or convalescent COVID-19.

The J gene is TRBJ1-1, the V gene TRBV6-5, with a tentative D call TRBD1 (5 bases). In germline, CDR1 is MNHEY, CDR2 SVGAGI. This CDR3 comprises 14 residues. V shed 2 bases and J shed 1 base, with 8 bases lying between them. CDR3 nucleotides: TGTGCCAGCAGTTACGCAGGGAAGAACACTGAAGCTTTCTTT. Translating it yields CASSYAGKNTEAFF.

The chain combines TRBV11-2 with TRBJ1-1, with D maybe TRBD1 (6 bases). This CDR3 is built from 17 residues. Per germline, CDR1 SGHAT and CDR2 FQNNGV. The V end lost 0 bases, the J end lost 3 bases, and 17 bases lay between the germline ends. CDR3 sequence reads: CASSLDHGGRGHTEAFF. The CDR3 DNA follows: TGTGCCAGCAGCTTAGATCATGGGGGCAGGGGACACACTGAAGCTTTCTTT.

This clone was recorded a few times. This rearrangement joins TRBV7-9 to TRBJ1-1, with no clear D. This CDR3 region has 14 residues. The germline V and J ends were trimmed by 1 base and 1 base, with 7 bases remaining between them. Germline lookup yields CDR1 SEHNR and CDR2 FQNEAQ (reference sequence). The CDR3 region is CASSLGSGNTEAFF. The CDR3, as DNA: TGTGCCAGCAGCTTAGGGTCAGGGAACACTGAAGCTTTCTTT.

The chain carries TRBV2 and TRBJ1-4; no firm D call. The CDR3 covers 14 residues. Between the trimmed V and J ends, which lost 4 bases and 7 bases, there was a span of 13 bases. Germline values: CDR1 SNHLY, CDR2 FYNNEI. The CDR3 DNA follows: TGTGCCAGCAGTGTTATGGAAGAGGCTGAAAAACTGTTTTTT. It translates to CASSVMEEAEKLFF.

V usage is TRBV5-4 and J usage is TRBJ1-2; D perhaps matches TRBD1 (6 bases). Germline V gives CDR1 SGHNT, CDR2 YYREEE (reference sequence). This CDR3 has 13 residues. V was shortened by 4 bases and J by 4 bases, with 11 bases between the two germline ends. This chain's CDR3 is CASSLTGPYGYTF. The DNA of the CDR3 is TGTGCCAGCAGCCTGACAGGACCCTATGGCTACACCTTC.

The chain combines TRBV10-2 with TRBJ1-1; maybe TRBD1 (5 bases). V lost 4 bases to trimming and J lost 7 bases, with 7 bases between them. CDR1 WSHSY and CDR2 SAAADI come from the germline V gene. This CDR3 region has 11 residues. DNA of the CDR3: TGCGCCAGCAGTGCCGGGGGTGAAGCTTTCTTT. This sequence encodes CASSAGGEAFF.

The rearrangement links TRBV7-9 to TRBJ1-2, with 8 positions matching TRBD1. CDR3 length: 17 residues. Germline lookup yields CDR1 SEHNR and CDR2 FQNEAQ (reference sequence). J was trimmed by 0 bases and V by 5 bases; bases with no gene match: 11. The CDR3 loop is CASSQFGQGFSNYGYTF. CDR3 nucleotide sequence: TGTGCCAGCAGCCAATTTGGACAGGGATTTTCTAACTATGGCTACACCTTC.

CDR3 bases: TGTGCCAGCAGCAAAAGGAGTGGGAGGACTAGCGGTTCCTACGAGCAGTACTTC. This translates into CASSKRSGRTSGSYEQYF. The gene calls are TRBV21-1 and TRBJ2-7; TRBD2 is taken as the D call from the table, unchecked against the DNA. TRBV21-1 is a pseudogene segment. CDR3 size: 18 residues.

This chain connects TRBV9 to TRBJ1-1; D uncertain. V lost 0 bases and J lost 0, with 6 bases in between. CDR1 and CDR2 from the germline V gene are SGDLS and YYNGEE. This CDR3 is 14 amino acids long. CDR3 sequence reads: CASSVALLNTEAFF. CDR3 nucleotide sequence: TGTGCCAGCAGCGTAGCTTTGTTGAACACTGAAGCTTTCTTT.

This chain connects TRBV5-1 to TRBJ2-1; D gene uncertain. Trimming removed 5 bases from V and 0 bases from J, with 9 bases in between. The CDR3 spans 14 residues. Germline V gene data show CDR1 as SGHRS and CDR2 as YFSETQ. The CDR3 here is CASSLTPSYNEQFF. In DNA, the CDR3 is TGCGCCAGCAGTTTGACACCCTCCTACAATGAGCAGTTCTTC. The full variable domain, with the rest looked up from reference TRBV5-1 and TRBJ2-1, is KAGVTQTPRYLIKTRGQQVTLSCSPISGHRSVSWYQQTPGQGLQFLFEYFSETQRNKGNFPGRFSGRQFSNSRSEMNVSTLELGDSALYLCASSLTPSYNEQFFGPGTRLTVL.

This rearrangement joins TRBV2 to TRBJ1-6, with TRBD1 matching over 9 bases. The ends lost 6 bases at V and 9 bases at J; junction bases unmatched: 9. Germline-derived CDR1 and CDR2 are SNHLY and FYNNEI. There are 15 residues in the CDR3. The CDR3 DNA sequence: TGTGCCAGCAGCCGGGACAGGGCGCGGGGTTCACCCCTCCACTTT. Its translation: CASSRDRARGSPLHF.

The chain uses TRBV12-3 or TRBV12-4 and TRBJ1-1, with D maybe TRBD1 (5 bases). The CDR3 runs to 12 residues. V lost 2 bases, J lost 7 bases, and 8 bases lay in between. The CDR3 sequence: CASSLFRDEAFF. The CDR3 DNA follows: TGTGCCAGCAGTTTATTCAGGGATGAAGCTTTCTTT.

The chain joins TRBV27 to TRBJ2-5; 8 positions match TRBD1. Germline assignment: CDR1 MNHEY and CDR2 SMNVEV (reference sequence). Losses at the gene ends were 6 bases for V and 8 bases for J; bases not matched to a gene: 8. The CDR3 contains 13 residues. Here the CDR3 reads CASRRQGSGTQYF. The CDR3 region has the DNA TGTGCCAGCAGGAGACAGGGGTCGGGAACCCAGTACTTC.

This sequence joins TRBV6-5 and TRBJ1-2; D not resolved. Germline values: CDR1 MNHEY, CDR2 SVGAGI. This CDR3 has 12 residues. V lost 5 bases to trimming and J lost 4 bases, with 8 bases between them. DNA of the CDR3: TGTGCCAGCAGTCGGAGTCCCTATGGCTACACCTTC. It is translated as CASSRSPYGYTF.

This chain's CDR3 is CASSIGGGKNTEAFF. DNA of the CDR3: TGTGCCAGTAGTATAGGCGGGGGCAAAAACACTGAAGCTTTCTTT. The gene calls are TRBV19 and TRBJ1-1; the D gene is possibly TRBD1 (6 bases). Trimming shortened V by 1 base and J by 2 bases, and 11 bases separated the two germline ends. The CDR3 sequence is 15 residues long. The V gene's germline CDR1 is LNHDA and CDR2 SQIVND (reference sequence).

The chain combines TRBV9 with TRBJ2-3; 8 bases fit TRBD2. Germline V gene lookup returns CDR1 SGDLS and CDR2 YYNGEE. CDR3 length equals 16 residues. V trimming: 2 bases; J trimming: 0 bases; junction bases outside the gene matches: 5. The CDR3 nucleotides read TGTGCCAGCAGCGTTCTCGCGGGGGGCAGCACAGATACGCAGTATTTT. It is translated as CASSVLAGGSTDTQYF.

This clone was detected a few times. The J gene is TRBJ2-2, the V gene TRBV9, with D uncertain. The CDR3 has 13 residues. V lost 7 bases and J lost 8, with 15 bases in between. Germline values: CDR1 SGDLS, CDR2 YYNGEE. The CDR3 region is CASSQFSSGELFF. The CDR3 DNA sequence: TGTGCCAGCTCCCAGTTTTCCTCTGGGGAGCTGTTTTTT.